What follows are 10 T cell receptor beta chains derived from one specimen sequenced in a study of T cells in Graves' hyperthyroidism and ophthalmopathy. It was RNA transcripts that yielded the amplified TCR beta CDR3 regions. TCR CDR3 underwent first-round RT-PCR with the HTBI primer set. TCRdb fed the multiplex PCR reads into MiXCR, producing one record per CDR3 protein. The sample lists about 760,000 distinct CDR3 sequences, around a third occurring once. Sequenced material: blood. These receptors were taken from a woman in her forties with Graves' hyperthyroidism.

This clonotype was counted ten times or more. The CDR3: CASSESKTGAPEQYF. CDR3 sequence (DNA): TGCGCCAGCAGTGAGTCTAAGACAGGAGCCCCCGAGCAGTACTTC. The chain recombines TRBV10-1 with TRBJ2-7; possibly TRBD1 for D (6 bases). This CDR3 is built from 15 residues. Deletions cut 0 bases from V and 6 bases from J, with 15 bases between. Germline-derived CDR1 and CDR2 are WNHNN and SYGVQD (reference sequence).

The table lists this clonotype with a count of one. The chain links TRBV10-3 to TRBJ2-7; a weak D match, TRBD1 (7 bases). There are 12 residues in the CDR3. The germline V gene has CDR1 ENHRY and CDR2 SYGVKD. Trimming shortened V by 11 bases and J by 3 bases, and 14 bases separated the two germline ends. The CDR3 region has the DNA TGTGCCTGCGGGACAGCATACTACGAGCAGTACTTC. It yields the protein CACGTAYYEQYF.

This clonotype was observed at least ten times. This chain connects TRBV6-5 to TRBJ1-2; D is perhaps TRBD1 (6 bases). V lost 2 bases, J lost 2 bases, and 21 bases lay in between. The germline CDR1 and CDR2 sequences are MNHEY and SVGAGI. The CDR3 is 18 amino acids. CDR3 nucleotide sequence: TGTGCCAGCAGTTACGGGGGGGCGGTGAACGAACTAAACTATGGCTACACCTTC. Its protein product is CASSYGGAVNELNYGYTF.

The chain carries TRBV25-1 and TRBJ1-1; D gene uncertain. The length of the CDR3 is 16 residues. Germline CDR1 MGHDK, CDR2 SYGVNS. V was shortened by 0 bases and J by 3 bases, with 14 bases between the two germline ends. The CDR3 nucleotides read TGTGCCAGCAGTGAATACGAGAGGTCCGGGGACACTGAAGCTTTCTTT. Amino acids: CASSEYERSGDTEAFF. Based on the CDR3 plus reference TRBV25-1 and TRBJ1-1, the full variable domain is EADIYQTPRYLVIGTGKKITLECSQTMGHDKMYWYQQDPGMELHLIHYSYGVNSTEKGDLSSESTVSRIRTEHFPLTLESARPSHTSQYLCASSEYERSGDTEAFFGQGTRLTVV.

This clonotype appeared many times. V is TRBV6-5 and J is TRBJ2-7; D unresolved. CDR1 MNHEY and CDR2 SVGAGI come from the germline V gene. The CDR3 has 13 amino acids. V dropped 2 bases and J dropped 2 bases, with 7 bases sitting between them. CDR3 in DNA: TGTGCCAGCAGTTACACATTCCCCTACGAGCAGTACTTC. It yields the protein CASSYTFPYEQYF.

This clonotype appeared many times. This sequence joins TRBV20-1 and TRBJ1-2; unclear D gene. The CDR3 sequence is 12 residues long. Germline assignment: CDR1 DFQATT and CDR2 SNEGSKA (reference sequence). Trimming stripped 5 bases from V and 3 bases from J, with 10 bases between. As DNA, the CDR3 is TGCAGTGCTCCCATCCCTGACTATGGCTACACCTTC. Encoded protein: CSAPIPDYGYTF.

The J gene is TRBJ2-5, the V gene TRBV14; 9 bases align to TRBD2. The germline CDR1 and CDR2 sequences are SGHDN and FVKESK. The junction had 12 bases not matched to a gene; V was cut back by 3 bases and J by 13 bases. The CDR3 length is 14 residues. The DNA of the CDR3 is TGTGCCAGCAGCCAGACGGAGACTAGCGGCGTGCGGTACTTC. Translation: CASSQTETSGVRYF.

The chain couples TRBV7-2 to TRBJ1-2; 8 bases line up with TRBD1. The CDR3 contains 16 residues. J gave up 0 bases and V 5 bases, and 8 bases lay outside the gene matches. The germline V gene has CDR1 SGHTA and CDR2 FQGNSA. CDR3 loop: CASSHRDRNANYGYTF. The DNA of the CDR3 is TGTGCCAGCAGCCACCGGGACAGGAACGCTAACTATGGCTACACCTTC.

This chain joins TRBV25-1 and TRBJ2-7; either TRBD1 or TRBD2 may supply D (5 bases each). The CDR3 is made up of 14 amino acids. Per the germline V gene, CDR1 is MGHDK and CDR2 is SYGVNS. Trimming pared 5 bases from V and 3 bases from J, leaving 14 bases between. CDR3 sequence: CASSSRDGYYEQYF. CDR3 nucleotides: TGTGCCAGCAGTAGCCGGGACGGTTACTACGAGCAGTACTTC.

The sample holds many counts of this clonotype. The chain carries TRBV7-3 and TRBJ2-5; D ambiguous. V lost 0 bases, J lost 5 bases, and 7 bases lay in between. Germline CDR1 and CDR2: SGHTA and FQGTGA. The CDR3 extends over 13 amino acids. The CDR3 coding sequence is TGTGCCAGCAGCTTAACGTCCAGGGAGACCCAGTACTTC. It codes for CASSLTSRETQYF.